This T cell receptor (beta chain) derives from a study of molecular identifiers for immune sequencing clone quantification. Study-level background: Five aliquots were made in replicates from the RNA of about 20,000 or 100,000 naive CD8 cells, and four were sequenced.

This clonotype was observed a handful of times. Antigen unknown. Input for naive CD8 libraries was roughly 19,000 to 1,000,000 sorted cells; the RNA fraction used was 10%, 30% or 50%. Study-wide findings and caveats: Among about a million naive cells, as was reported, spiked Jurkat TCR RNA from one cell was detectable. Whereas clones above 20 RNA copies held under 1% of naive-cell molecules, they held over 98% of effector molecules.

TCRdb redid the calling of the PCR reads with MiXCR, one entry per CDR3 protein. The data hold about 630,000 distinct CDR3 sequences, with roughly 25% observed a single time. The CDR3 totals 16 residues. Germline V gene data show CDR1 as SGHAT and CDR2 as FQNNGV. Germline trimming cut 4 bases from V and 3 bases from J; bases unmatched to any gene: 9. Material for sequencing was naive CD8+ T cells from blood, with Jurkat cell RNA spiked in. Subset defined: FACS-sorted CD8+CD4-CCR7+CD45RA+ naive T cells. The rearrangement uses TRBV11-2 and TRBJ2-1, with 7 bases matching TRBD1. This receptor was obtained from a human donor in good health. Some libraries in this study had Jurkat cell RNA spiked in. Written as DNA, the CDR3 is TGTGCCAGCAGCTCTCCCGACAGGGTGAACTACAATGAGCAGTTCTTC. This encodes CASSSPDRVNYNEQFF.